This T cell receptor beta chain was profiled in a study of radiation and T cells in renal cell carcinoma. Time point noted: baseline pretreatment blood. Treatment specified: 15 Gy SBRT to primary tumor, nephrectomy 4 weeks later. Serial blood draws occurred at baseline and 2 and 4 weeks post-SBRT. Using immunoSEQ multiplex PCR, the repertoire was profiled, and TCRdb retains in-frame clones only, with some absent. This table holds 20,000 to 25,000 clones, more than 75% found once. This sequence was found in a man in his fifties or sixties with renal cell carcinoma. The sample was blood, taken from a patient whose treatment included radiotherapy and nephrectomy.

CDR3 sequence: CASSDSQGPNQPQHF. CDR3 bases: TGTGCCAGCAGCGACTCACAGGGCCCCAATCAGCCCCAGCATTTT. The chain combines TRBV7-2 with TRBJ1-5, with TRBD1 as a possible D gene (6 bases). This CDR3 contains 15 residues. The germline gives CDR1 SGHTA, CDR2 FQGNSA. The germline V and J ends were trimmed by 5 bases and 3 bases, with 14 bases remaining between them.